The 19 T cell receptor beta chains below come from one sample, sequenced in a study of post-analysis software for immune sequencing data. Broader study findings: TRBV segments more frequent in patients than in controls numbered a few and included TRBV5-6, TRBV5-1 and TRBV20-1.

The TCR beta cDNA libraries contained unique molecular identifiers. TCRdb itself ran the PCR reads through MiXCR, one entry per CDR3 protein. The data show about 770,000 distinct CDR3 sequences, about 43% seen once. These receptors have no known antigen. Sequencing input: blood. These receptors were obtained from a girl aged 10 to 17 with multiple sclerosis.

In its sample, this clonotype was seen a few times. This CDR3 is CASSLGRDPYNEPYF. The CDR3 coding sequence is TGTGCCAGCAGTTTGGGGAGGGACCCCTACAATGAGCCGTACTTC. The rearrangement links TRBV12-3 or TRBV12-4 to TRBJ2-5; 7 nucleotides align to TRBD2. The CDR3 consists of 15 residues. V shed 3 bases, J shed 13 bases, and the junction held 17 bases outside the gene matches.

The genes are TRBV5-5 and TRBJ2-2; no definite D call. Trimming took off 0 bases at V and 4 bases at J, with 7 bases between the two ends. There are 14 residues in the CDR3. CDR1 and CDR2 from the germline V gene are SGHKS and YYEKEE (reference sequence). DNA for the CDR3: TGTGCCAGCAGCTTGGAACGGATCACCGGGGAGCTGTTTTTT. Protein sequence: CASSLERITGELFF.

This chain joins TRBV4-3 and TRBJ2-3; the match to TRBD2 covers 8 bases. CDR3 length equals 15 residues. Germline V gene data show CDR1 as LGHNA and CDR2 as YSLEER. The trim removed 2 bases at V and 4 bases at J, leaving 5 bases unmatched. In DNA, the CDR3 is TGCGCCAGCAGCCAAAATAGCGGGATAGCAGATACGCAGTATTTT. Residues: CASSQNSGIADTQYF.

The chain recombines TRBV28 with TRBJ2-1; 11 positions match TRBD2. The germline gives CDR1 MDHEN, CDR2 SYDVKM. This CDR3 contains 15 residues. The V and J ends lost 6 bases and 6 bases, in that order; junction bases with no gene match: 7. CDR3 in DNA: TGTGCCAGCAGACCGAATAGCGGGAGGGCCAATGAGCAGTTCTTC. Its protein product is CASRPNSGRANEQFF.

This chain uses TRBV29-1 with TRBJ2-3; D unclear. The V and J ends lost 1 base and 0 bases respectively, with 2 bases between them. This CDR3 is 12 amino acids long. The V gene's germline CDR1 is SQVTM and CDR2 ANQGSEA. The CDR3 region is CSVEGSTDTQYF. CDR3 DNA sequence: TGCAGCGTTGAAGGGAGCACAGATACGCAGTATTTT.

The V gene is TRBV7-2, the J gene TRBJ2-7; weak D call: TRBD1 (6 bases). Trimming left V 5 bases short and J 2 bases short, with 13 bases between. The CDR3 extends over 14 amino acids. CDR1 is SGHTA, CDR2 FQGNSA, per germline. Here the CDR3 reads CASSPRDKPYEQYF. The CDR3 DNA reads as TGTGCCAGCAGCCCCCGGGACAAACCCTACGAGCAGTACTTC.

This clonotype was picked up a small number of times. The chain combines TRBV4-3 with TRBJ2-5; 10 bases are a match to TRBD1. The closer fit of TRBJ2-7 to the DNA end suggests the J call may be wrong. The V gene's germline CDR1 is LGHNA and CDR2 YSLEER. The CDR3 runs 15 residues. CDR3 in amino acids: CASSQRDRGPYEQYF. The CDR3 nucleotides are TGCGCCAGCAGCCAAAGGGACAGGGGACCCTACGAGCAGTACTTC.

The chain has TRBV4-1 and TRBJ2-5, with 9 bases fitting TRBD1. Losses at the gene ends were 5 bases for V and 5 bases for J; bases not matched to a gene: 15. This CDR3 is 17 amino acids long. Germline CDR1 and CDR2: MGHRA and YSYEKL. The DNA for the CDR3 is TGCGCCAGCAGCAACCGCGGGACAGGGTTTATTTCGGAGACCCAGTACTTC. Protein sequence: CASSNRGTGFISETQYF.

DNA of the CDR3: TGTGCCAGCAGTCCTCCCAGACTAGCGGGATTTCAGGCCGGGGAGCTGTTTTTT. This codes for CASSPPRLAGFQAGELFF. The chain carries TRBV12-3 or TRBV12-4 and TRBJ2-2, with 11 bases identical to TRBD2. The V segment lost 5 bases and the J segment 6 bases; nucleotides outside the gene matches: 14. This CDR3 spans 18 amino acids.

The rearrangement uses TRBV14 and TRBJ1-1, with no clear D. The germline V and J ends were trimmed by 4 bases and 7 bases, with 13 bases remaining between them. CDR3 length: 13 amino acids. CDR1 is SGHDN and CDR2 is FVKESK in the germline V gene. In DNA form, the CDR3 reads TGTGCCAGCAGCCGCGATCCGGGCATTGAAGCTTTCTTT. As protein: CASSRDPGIEAFF.

This clonotype was observed a few times. V is TRBV6-4 and J is TRBJ2-3; D unresolved. The CDR3 covers 12 residues. Germline values: CDR1 MRHNA, CDR2 SNTAGT. Trimming took 3 bases from V and 9 from J, leaving 10 bases between them. This CDR3 is CASSDTARTQYF. CDR3 DNA: TGTGCCAGCAGTGATACTGCAAGAACGCAGTATTTT.

CDR3 protein: CASSQELLGGRTEAFF. For the CDR3, the DNA is TGCGCCAGCAGCCAAGAGCTGCTTGGGGGGCGGACTGAAGCTTTCTTT. V usage is TRBV4-3 and J usage is TRBJ1-1, with D possibly TRBD1 on 6 matching bases. This CDR3 spans 16 amino acids. The V end was cut by 0 bases, the J end by 5 bases, with 16 bases between. CDR1 and CDR2 (germline): LGHNA, YSLEER.

This clonotype turned up a few times. The chain employs TRBV6-6 and TRBJ2-7; D tentatively reads TRBD1 or TRBD2 (5 bases each). This CDR3 comprises 13 residues. The V gene lost 6 bases and the J gene lost 2 bases, with 11 bases spanning the gap. Germline loops: CDR1 MNHNY, CDR2 SVGAGI (reference sequence). Here the CDR3 DNA reads TGTGCCAGCAGGAACCCGGGGCCCTACGAGCAGTACTTC. Translated, it gives CASRNPGPYEQYF.

The sample holds a few counts of this clonotype. The V call is TRBV11-3, the J call TRBJ2-3; D uncertain. The V and J ends lost 3 bases and 8 bases respectively, with 15 bases between them. Germline V gene sequence: CDR1 SGHNT, CDR2 YENEEA. The CDR3 has 14 amino acids. DNA for the CDR3: TGTGCCAGCAGCTTGGCGAAGGGCGAAAGTACGCAGTATTTT. It encodes CASSLAKGESTQYF.

This rearrangement joins TRBV7-2 to TRBJ1-2; TRBD1 matches at 7 bases. Germline lookup yields CDR1 SGHTA and CDR2 FQGNSA. V lost 4 bases and J lost 3; bases outside the gene matches: 11. The CDR3 has 16 amino acids. CDR3 coding DNA: TGTGCCAGCAGCTCGCAACCGGGACAGAGGGACTATGGCTACACCTTC. This sequence encodes CASSSQPGQRDYGYTF.

This clonotype occurred a few times. The V call is TRBV20-1, the J call TRBJ2-1, with D possibly being TRBD2 (6 bases). The CDR3 is 14 residues long. The V gene lost 5 bases and the J gene lost 3 bases, with 14 bases spanning the gap. CDR1 and CDR2 (germline): DFQATT, SNEGSKA (reference sequence). CDR3 sequence reads: CSARGLDRYNEQFF. The CDR3 nucleotides read TGCAGTGCTCGGGGACTGGACCGCTACAATGAGCAGTTCTTC.

Comments on this clonotype: Relative to the germline gene, one junction end is altered; a read error may explain this. The chain is built from TRBV27 and TRBJ2-1; 7 positions agree with TRBD2. This CDR3 region has 16 residues. Per germline, CDR1 MNHEY and CDR2 SMNVEV (reference sequence). The CDR3 sequence is CASSLSSGQTYNEQFF. DNA of the CDR3: TGTGCCAGCAGTCTATCTAGCGGACAAACCTACAATGAGCAGTTTTTC.

The chain is built from TRBV6-1 and TRBJ2-3; unclear D gene. This CDR3 comprises 15 residues. Trimming pared 0 bases from V and 0 bases from J, leaving 7 bases between. Germline V gene data show CDR1 as MNHNS and CDR2 as SASEGT. The CDR3 bases are TGTGCCAGCAGTGAAGCTAGCAGGAGCACAGATACGCAGTATTTT. Translated: CASSEASRSTDTQYF.

On this clonotype: This sequence may be a read error, since a much larger clone differs from it by one base. The V and J genes are TRBV5-1 and TRBJ2-7, with 12 nucleotides matching TRBD2. With 7 bases clipped from V and 10 bases from J, the junction kept 12 bases outside the gene matches. Germline lookup yields CDR1 SGHRS and CDR2 YFSETQ. CDR3 length: 14 amino acids. CDR3 in amino acids: CASGGLAGQEIQYF. CDR3 sequence (DNA): TGCGCCAGCGGCGGACTAGCGGGACAAGAGATCCAGTACTTC.